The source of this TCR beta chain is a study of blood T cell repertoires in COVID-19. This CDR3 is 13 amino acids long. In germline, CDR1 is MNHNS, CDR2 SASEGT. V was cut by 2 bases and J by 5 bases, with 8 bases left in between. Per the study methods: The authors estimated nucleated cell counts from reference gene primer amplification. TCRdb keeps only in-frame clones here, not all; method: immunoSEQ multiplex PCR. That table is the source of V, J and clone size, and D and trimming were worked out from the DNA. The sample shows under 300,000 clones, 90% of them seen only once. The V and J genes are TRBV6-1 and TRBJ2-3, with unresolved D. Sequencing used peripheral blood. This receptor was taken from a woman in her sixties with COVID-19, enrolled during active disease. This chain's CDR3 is CASSERGQDTQYF. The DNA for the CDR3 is TGTGCCAGCAGTGAACGTGGCCAAGATACGCAGTATTTT.